The clone carrying this T cell receptor (beta chain) was detected only a few times. No antigen is known for it. CDR3 length: 15 residues. The V gene end was trimmed by 6 bases and the J gene end by 0 bases; junction bases not matched to a gene: 5. Germline CDR1 and CDR2: MNHNS and SASEGT. The record originates from a study of CD8 T cells in ankylosing spondylitis. The study's findings and limits: In reactive arthritis synovial fluid and blood, some motif variants had been reported before. Characteristic of ankylosing spondylitis blood, it appeared, was a TCR beta motif comprising several highly homologous variants.

Quantitative 5'-RACE with molecular barcodes generated TCR beta libraries. TCRdb reanalysed the 5' RACE reads using MiXCR and keeps one entry per CDR3 protein. The repertoire has about 260,000 distinct CDR3 sequences, 20% to 30% of them found once; the top ten carry roughly 0.67%. The source is a male donor with ankylosing spondylitis or in good health (not recorded which). The rearrangement joins TRBV6-1 to TRBJ2-1; 7 bases agree with TRBD2. Source material: blood, either unsorted or a sorted T cell fraction (not recorded which). CDR3: CASRRDYRSYNEQFF. The CDR3 region has the DNA TGTGCCAGCAGGAGGGACTACCGCTCCTACAATGAGCAGTTCTTC.